A single sample is the source of the 19 T cell receptor beta chains below, sequenced in a study of vaccination and CD4 T cells after COVID-19. Treatment reported: roughly ten-day PBMC culture with coronavirus spike peptide pools or control peptides (ViraFEST assay). Their recognized antigens are unknown. Cultured CD4+ T cells had their DNA profiled by the Oncomine TCR Beta short-read assay. TCRdb reprocessed the PCR reads via MiXCR and lists one record per CDR3 protein. The repertoire holds approximately 11,000 distinct CDR3 sequences, with approximately 52% as singletons. The sample comprised CD4+ T cells from blood, cultured in vitro. Every receptor here comes from a human donor who had recovered from COVID-19.

The rearrangement joins TRBV20-1 to TRBJ2-1, with 8 bases identical to TRBD2. V lost 0 bases to trimming and J lost 12 bases; unmatched junction nucleotides: 13. The CDR3 extends over 15 amino acids. The germline V gene has CDR1 DFQATT and CDR2 SNEGSKA (reference sequence). CDR3 DNA: TGCAGTGCTAGAGATTTGGGGACTAGTTCTACAGGGCAGTTCTTC. It codes for CSARDLGTSSTGQFF.

CDR3 coding DNA: TGTGCCAGCAGCCAAGGGACGGGAAGTAACTATGGCTACACCTTC. Translating it yields CASSQGTGSNYGYTF. The chain links TRBV14 to TRBJ1-2; D gene uncertain. The CDR3 totals 15 residues. Germline CDR1 reads SGHDN; CDR2 reads FVKESK. The V end lost 1 base, the J end lost 1 base, and 10 bases lay between the germline ends. The full variable domain, in which reference TRBV14 and TRBJ1-2 provide the parts outside the CDR3, is EAGVTQFPSHSVIEKGQTVTLRCDPISGHDNLYWYRRVMGKEIKFLLHFVKESKQDESGMPNNRFLAERTGGTYSTLKVQPAELEDSGVYFCASSQGTGSNYGYTFGSGTRLTVV.

V usage is TRBV6-1 and J usage is TRBJ1-1; D remains ambiguous. V was trimmed by 7 bases and J by 1 base, leaving 16 bases between them. Germline lookup yields CDR1 MNHNS and CDR2 SASEGT. This CDR3 is built from 15 residues. The CDR3 loop reads CASISLRIPNTEAFF. CDR3 DNA sequence: TGTGCCAGCATTTCATTGAGGATTCCGAACACTGAAGCTTTCTTT.

The genes are TRBV20-1 and TRBJ2-3, with D perhaps given as TRBD1 or TRBD2 (5 bases each). Trimming took off 0 bases at V and 6 bases at J, with 13 bases between the two ends. This CDR3 region has 14 residues. Germline V gene sequence: CDR1 DFQATT, CDR2 SNEGSKA (reference sequence). CDR3 residues: CSARDPRGQDTQYF. DNA for the CDR3: TGCAGTGCTAGAGATCCGAGGGGCCAGGATACGCAGTATTTT.

This clonotype was detected only a few times. The rearrangement joins TRBV20-1 to TRBJ1-1; D is unclear. Germline V CDR1 and CDR2: DFQATT, SNEGSKA (reference sequence). This CDR3 is 16 amino acids long. V lost 3 bases and J 0 bases, leaving 17 bases between the germline ends. The CDR3 DNA reads TGCAGTGCTAGCCCGGACGGAAACCGCCTGAACACTGAAGCTTTCTTT. Residues: CSASPDGNRLNTEAFF.

This clonotype has only a few counts. This sequence joins TRBV6-1 and TRBJ1-2; D not resolved. The CDR3 loop spans 15 amino acids. Germline lookup yields CDR1 MNHNS and CDR2 SASEGT. The V end lost 0 bases, the J end lost 7 bases, and 15 bases lay between the germline ends. The CDR3 coding sequence is TGTGCCAGCAGTGAAGCGGCGGCCGGCTACGGTGGCTACACCTTC. Its protein is CASSEAAAGYGGYTF.

The V call is TRBV7-2, the J call TRBJ2-2; D is perhaps TRBD1 (6 bases). The germline CDR1 and CDR2 sequences are SGHTA and FQGNSA. V was cut by 3 bases and J by 8 bases, with 16 bases left in between. The CDR3 runs to 15 residues. CDR3 in DNA: TGTGCCAGCAGCTTGGTTCGACAGGCGCCTGGGGAGCTGTTTTTT. It translates to CASSLVRQAPGELFF.

This sequence joins TRBV6-1 and TRBJ2-2; D uncertain. Germline V gene lookup returns CDR1 MNHNS and CDR2 SASEGT. V was trimmed by 10 bases and J by 5 bases, leaving 8 bases between them. The CDR3 loop spans 11 amino acids. The CDR3 DNA reads TGTGCCACCGGGCGGACCGGGGAGCTGTTTTTT. Its protein product is CATGRTGELFF.

This clonotype was seen a handful of times. V and J are TRBV19 and TRBJ1-6; no reliable D call. The CDR3 covers 15 residues. V was pared by 3 bases and J by 7 bases, with 13 bases between. In germline, CDR1 is LNHDA, CDR2 SQIVND (reference sequence). CDR3 sequence reads: CASSIGGSANSPLHF. CDR3 in DNA: TGTGCCAGTAGTATTGGTGGTTCGGCCAATTCACCCCTCCACTTT.

V and J are TRBV28 and TRBJ1-5; maybe TRBD1 (5 bases). V lost 1 base, J lost 3 bases, and 10 bases lay in between. The CDR3 spans 15 residues. Germline V CDR1 and CDR2: MDHEN, SYDVKM. CDR3 coding DNA: TGTGCCAGCAGTTTATTGGACACCAACAATCAGCCCCAGCATTTT. It codes for CASSLLDTNNQPQHF.

This rearrangement joins TRBV6-5 to TRBJ2-7; 10 nucleotides match TRBD1. Germline V gives CDR1 MNHEY, CDR2 SVGAGI. The length of the CDR3 is 15 residues. Trimming took 2 bases from V and 2 from J; bases not matched to a gene: 3. The CDR3 is CASSYAGQGAYEQYF. Here the CDR3 DNA reads TGTGCCAGCAGTTACGCCGGACAGGGGGCCTACGAGCAGTACTTC.

The genes are TRBV10-3 and TRBJ1-1, with a tentative D call TRBD1 (6 bases). Germline CDR1 ENHRY, CDR2 SYGVKD. Trimming took 0 bases from V and 4 from J, leaving 12 bases between them. The CDR3 consists of 15 residues. CDR3 loop: CAISESGRGVTEAFF. The CDR3 DNA follows: TGTGCCATCAGTGAGTCAGGCAGGGGCGTCACTGAAGCTTTCTTT.

The chain carries TRBV2 and TRBJ2-5, with D perhaps given as TRBD1 or TRBD2 (5 bases each). Germline CDR1 reads SNHLY; CDR2 reads FYNNEI. This CDR3 is 14 amino acids long. V was cut by 4 bases and J by 5 bases, with 14 bases left in between. The CDR3 DNA reads TGTGCCAGCAGTGGTGTGAGGGGAGACGAGACCCAGTACTTC. Residues: CASSGVRGDETQYF.

The chain carries TRBV24-1 and TRBJ1-4; 12 nucleotides align to TRBD1. The V segment lost 5 bases and the J segment 7 bases; nucleotides outside the gene matches: 7. CDR1 and CDR2 (germline): KGHDR, SFDVKD. This CDR3 comprises 16 residues. This chain's CDR3 is CATSARGTGGVEKLFF. The CDR3 bases are TGTGCCACCAGTGCCAGGGGGACAGGGGGCGTTGAAAAACTGTTTTTT.

This clonotype was counted a single time. Here the CDR3 reads CASSLTSGINEQFF. CDR3 DNA: TGTGCCAGCAGCTTAACTAGCGGAATCAATGAGCAGTTCTTC. V gene TRBV7-3 combines with J gene TRBJ2-1, with D possibly TRBD2 on 6 matching bases. The V end was cut by 0 bases, the J end by 6 bases, with 9 bases between. This CDR3 has 14 amino acids. The V gene's germline CDR1 is SGHTA and CDR2 FQGTGA.

The V gene is TRBV5-1, the J gene TRBJ1-5; D might be TRBD1 (6 bases). Germline CDR1 SGHRS, CDR2 YFSETQ. CDR3 length: 15 residues. The germline V and J ends were trimmed by 1 base and 3 bases, with 11 bases remaining between them. Here the CDR3 DNA reads TGCGCCAGCAGCTTGTACGGGGACAACAATCAGCCCCAGCATTTT. This gives the protein CASSLYGDNNQPQHF.

The V gene is TRBV6-1, the J gene TRBJ1-2, with 10 bases lining up with TRBD1. Germline-derived CDR1 and CDR2 are MNHNS and SASEGT. The length of the CDR3 is 15 residues. Trimming cost V 5 bases and J 2 bases; bases outside gene matches: 5. The CDR3 region is CASSKRDRGNYGYTF. DNA of the CDR3: TGTGCCAGCAGTAAAAGGGACAGGGGAAACTATGGCTACACCTTC.

This chain joins TRBV30 and TRBJ2-7, with 9 bases that match TRBD1. This CDR3 comprises 14 residues. The V and J ends lost 1 base and 9 bases, in that order; junction bases with no gene match: 10. CDR1 is GTSNPN and CDR2 is SVGIG in the germline V gene (reference sequence). The CDR3 bases are TGTGCCTGGAGTGCGCCGGGACAGGGTTTTGGGCAGTACTTC. This encodes CAWSAPGQGFGQYF.

This clonotype is a singleton in its sample. This chain connects TRBV20-1 to TRBJ2-7; 10 bases match TRBD2. CDR3 size: 12 residues. Germline V gives CDR1 DFQATT, CDR2 SNEGSKA (reference sequence). V gave up 8 bases and J gave up 5 bases; unmatched junction bases: 6. The CDR3 DNA follows: TGCAGTCTCGGGACTAGCGTTAACGAGCAGTACTTC. Amino acids: CSLGTSVNEQYF.